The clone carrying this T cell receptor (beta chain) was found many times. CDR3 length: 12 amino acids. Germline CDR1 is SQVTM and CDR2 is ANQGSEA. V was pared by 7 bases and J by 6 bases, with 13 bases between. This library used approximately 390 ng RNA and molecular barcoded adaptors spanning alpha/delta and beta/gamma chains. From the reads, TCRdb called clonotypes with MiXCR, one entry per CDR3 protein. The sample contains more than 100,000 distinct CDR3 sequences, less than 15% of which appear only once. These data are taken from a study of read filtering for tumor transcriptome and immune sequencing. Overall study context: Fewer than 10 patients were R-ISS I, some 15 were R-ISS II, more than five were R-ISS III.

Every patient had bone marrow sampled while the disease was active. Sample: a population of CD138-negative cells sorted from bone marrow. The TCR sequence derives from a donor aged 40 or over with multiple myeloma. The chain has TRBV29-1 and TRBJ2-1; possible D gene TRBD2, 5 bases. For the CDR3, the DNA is TGCAGCGCCCGGAGAGGAGGCAATGAGCAGTTCTTC. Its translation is CSARRGGNEQFF.